One and the same sample provided the 10 T cell receptor beta chains below, sequenced in a study of CD8 T cells in ankylosing spondylitis. MiXCR was run by TCRdb on the 5' RACE reads, yielding one entry per CDR3 protein. The table includes 25,000 to 30,000 distinct CDR3 sequences, over 7% detected once. The specimen was blood. The source is a male donor with ankylosing spondylitis or in good health (not recorded which).

The gene calls are TRBV11-2 and TRBJ1-5; no clear D gene. The CDR3 is 14 residues long. V shed 3 bases and J shed 3 bases, with 9 bases lying between them. Per the germline V gene, CDR1 is SGHAT and CDR2 is FQNNGV. Written as DNA, the CDR3 is TGTGCCAGCAGCTTGGGCAGAAACAATCAGCCCCAGCATTTT. It codes for CASSLGRNNQPQHF.

V is TRBV29-1 and J is TRBJ2-5; 7 positions agree with TRBD2. This CDR3 contains 15 residues. V lost 6 bases to trimming and J lost 5 bases; unmatched junction nucleotides: 15. In germline, CDR1 is SQVTM, CDR2 ANQGSEA. The CDR3 is CSVDSSGTIGETQYF. Written as DNA, the CDR3 is TGCAGCGTCGACTCTTCCGGGACTATAGGGGAGACCCAGTACTTC.

At least ten counts were recorded for this clonotype. The V and J genes are TRBV7-2 and TRBJ2-7; no reliable D call. This CDR3 is built from 14 residues. The germline gives CDR1 SGHTA, CDR2 FQGNSA. Trimming took off 3 bases at V and 2 bases at J, with 11 bases between the two ends. The CDR3 bases are TGTGCCAGCAGCTTTGGCCAGGAGACCTACGAGCAGTACTTC. Protein sequence: CASSFGQETYEQYF.

This clonotype has more than one count but fewer than ten. The rearrangement links TRBV3-1 to TRBJ2-3; no firm D call. The CDR3 is 11 amino acids. Trimming took 6 bases from V and 6 from J, leaving 7 bases between them. Germline V gives CDR1 LGHDT, CDR2 YNNKEL (reference sequence). CDR3 protein: CASSLLDTQYF. The CDR3, as DNA: TGTGCCAGCAGTCTCCTGGATACGCAGTATTTT.

This clonotype was found a few times. The V call is TRBV27, the J call TRBJ1-1; 7 bases fit TRBD1. In germline, CDR1 is MNHEY, CDR2 SMNVEV (reference sequence). Trimming cost V 5 bases and J 2 bases; bases outside gene matches: 5. CDR3 size: 14 residues. CDR3 nucleotides: TGTGCCAGCAGTCCGCGGACAGGAAACACTGAAGCTTTCTTT. Protein: CASSPRTGNTEAFF.

The chain recombines TRBV7-2 with TRBJ1-1; unclear D gene. This CDR3 has 14 residues. CDR1 and CDR2 (germline): SGHTA, FQGNSA. V was trimmed by 1 base and J by 1 base, leaving 7 bases between them. The DNA of the CDR3 is TGTGCCAGCAGCTTAGGGGGTTGGAACACTGAAGCTTTCTTT. Translation: CASSLGGWNTEAFF.

This clonotype was seen repeatedly, ten times or more. This rearrangement joins TRBV4-2 to TRBJ2-1, with D perhaps TRBD1 (6 bases). V lost 1 base and J lost 7, with 11 bases in between. CDR3 length: 14 amino acids. Per germline, CDR1 LGHNA and CDR2 YNFKEQ. The CDR3 bases are TGTGCCAGCAGCCAAGGTTACAGGGAGAATGAGCAGTTCTTC. Residues: CASSQGYRENEQFF.

The chain joins TRBV5-1 to TRBJ2-5; 9 bases match TRBD1. Germline CDR1 and CDR2: SGHRS and YFSETQ. With V trimmed by 4 bases and J by 2 bases, 6 bases remained unmatched. CDR3 length: 15 amino acids. The CDR3: CASSHGTGWQETQYF. CDR3 DNA: TGCGCCAGCAGCCACGGGACAGGGTGGCAAGAGACCCAGTACTTC.

There are many counts of this clonotype. The rearrangement links TRBV20-1 to TRBJ2-3; TRBD2 matches 12 bases. CDR3 length: 16 amino acids. Trimming at V came to 3 bases and at J to 3 bases, leaving 7 bases not matched to a gene. Germline V lookup: CDR1 DFQATT, CDR2 SNEGSKA (reference sequence). The CDR3 spells CSARTLAGGLTDTQYF. The DNA of the CDR3 is TGCAGTGCTAGGACTCTAGCGGGGGGGCTAACAGATACGCAGTATTTT.

V usage is TRBV5-1 and J usage is TRBJ2-3; D is undetermined. Trimming removed 4 bases at V and 3 bases at J, with 15 bases between. Germline values: CDR1 SGHRS, CDR2 YFSETQ. The CDR3 loop spans 15 amino acids. CDR3 coding DNA: TGCGCCAGCAGCCCGGAAGGGTTCGGTACAGATACGCAGTATTTT. Residues: CASSPEGFGTDTQYF.